Each of the 18 T cell receptor beta chains below was sequenced from the same sample in a study of blood T cell repertoires in COVID-19. Produced via immunoSEQ multiplex PCR; TCRdb's table is partial and in-frame only. The data hold hundreds of thousands of clones, with roughly nine tenths observed a single time. The material sequenced was PBMCs or T cells enriched from blood (not recorded which). Receptors originate from a man in his thirties or forties who had recovered from COVID-19.

Concerning this clone itself: At one end, the junction sequence differs from germline, possibly due to a read error. The chain has TRBV9 and TRBJ1-1; tentative D call: TRBD1 (5 bases). Germline loops: CDR1 SGDLS, CDR2 YYNGEE. The CDR3 has 18 amino acids. Here the CDR3 reads CASSVGRGPLEPNAEAFF. The CDR3 DNA sequence: TGTGCCAGCAGCGTAGGGAGGGGTCCCCTCGAACCGAACGCTGAAGCTTTCTTT. Together with reference TRBV9 and TRBJ1-1, the CDR3 gives the full variable domain: DSGVTQTPKHLITATGQRVTLRCSPRSGDLSVYWYQQSLDQGLQFLIQYYNGEERAKGNILERFSAQQFPDLHSELNLSSLELGDSALYFCASSVGRGPLEPNAEAFFGQGTRLTVV.

This chain uses TRBV19 with TRBJ1-5, with a weak D call TRBD1 (5 bases). The V end was cut by 6 bases, the J end by 8 bases, with 20 bases between. In germline, CDR1 is LNHDA, CDR2 SQIVND (reference sequence). There are 15 residues in the CDR3. CDR3 in DNA: TGTGCCAGTAGCTCAGGGTATTTGAGATCAGAGCCCCAGCATTTT. Its translation is CASSSGYLRSEPQHF.

V and J are TRBV9 and TRBJ2-7, with a tentative D call TRBD1 (6 bases). V was trimmed by 6 bases and J by 2 bases, leaving 15 bases between them. Germline values: CDR1 SGDLS, CDR2 YYNGEE. The CDR3 is 14 amino acids. The chain's CDR3 is CASTAQGRAYEQYF. The CDR3 DNA sequence: TGTGCCAGCACCGCCCAGGGGCGAGCCTACGAGCAGTACTTC. Together with reference TRBV9 and TRBJ2-7, the CDR3 gives the full variable domain: DSGVTQTPKHLITATGQRVTLRCSPRSGDLSVYWYQQSLDQGLQFLIQYYNGEERAKGNILERFSAQQFPDLHSELNLSSLELGDSALYFCASTAQGRAYEQYFGPGTRLTVT.

A single count supports this clone. The rearrangement uses TRBV15 and TRBJ2-7, with D possibly TRBD2 on 6 matching bases. Trimming cost V 1 base and J 1 base, with 14 bases left between them. Germline CDR1 reads LNHNV; CDR2 reads YYDKDF (reference sequence). CDR3 length equals 16 residues. CDR3 protein: CATSRGSSGTSYEQYF. CDR3 bases: TGTGCCACCAGCAGAGGTAGTAGCGGAACGTCCTACGAGCAGTACTTC.

The sample holds a few counts of this clone. The chain joins TRBV7-3 to TRBJ2-2; a weak D match, TRBD1 (6 bases). Trimming cost V 4 bases and J 0 bases, with 9 bases left between them. Germline loops: CDR1 SGHTA, CDR2 FQGTGA. The CDR3 totals 15 residues. CDR3 sequence: CASSWGHSNTGELFF. DNA for the CDR3: TGTGCCAGCAGCTGGGGACACTCGAACACCGGGGAGCTGTTTTTT.

The gene calls are TRBV12-5 and TRBJ2-3; TRBD2 is a possible D gene (5 bases). The germline gives CDR1 LGHNT, CDR2 FRNRAP. This CDR3 is built from 15 residues. V dropped 4 bases and J dropped 4 bases, with 15 bases sitting between them. The CDR3 sequence is CASGSRGWLADTQYF. The CDR3 bases are TGTGCTAGTGGTTCCCGAGGGTGGCTTGCAGATACGCAGTATTTT.

The genes are TRBV15 and TRBJ1-1; TRBD1 might be the D (6 bases). This CDR3 contains 16 residues. Trimming stripped 1 base from V and 0 bases from J, with 12 bases between. Looked up from germline, CDR1 is LNHNV and CDR2 is YYDKDF (reference sequence). CDR3 in DNA: TGTGCCACCAGCAGAGTCCCCCGACAGGTGAACACTGAAGCTTTCTTT. Protein sequence: CATSRVPRQVNTEAFF.

V is TRBV15 and J is TRBJ2-1; 7 nucleotides align to TRBD1. CDR1 is LNHNV, CDR2 YYDKDF, per germline (reference sequence). There are 15 residues in the CDR3. The ends lost 1 base at V and 3 bases at J; junction bases unmatched: 3. The CDR3 loop is CATSRGDSVYNEQFF. CDR3 bases: TGTGCCACCAGCAGAGGGGACAGTGTCTACAATGAGCAGTTCTTC.

The gene calls are TRBV24-1 and TRBJ1-5; 10 bases match TRBD1. The CDR3 consists of 16 residues. Germline lookup yields CDR1 KGHDR and CDR2 SFDVKD. V dropped 6 bases and J dropped 6; count of bases not matched to a gene: 10. In DNA form, the CDR3 reads TGTGCCACCAGTTCGAGGGACAGGGGTTTCGGTCAGCCCCAGCATTTT. Translated: CATSSRDRGFGQPQHF.

This chain uses TRBV13 with TRBJ2-3; a possible D gene is TRBD2 (5 bases). Germline CDR1 is PRHDT and CDR2 is FYEKMQ (reference sequence). The length of the CDR3 is 15 residues. V was shortened by 4 bases and J by 0 bases, with 11 bases between the two germline ends. The chain's CDR3 is CASSSGRTSTDTQYF. CDR3 nucleotide sequence: TGTGCCAGCAGCTCGGGAAGAACTAGCACAGATACGCAGTATTTT.

This chain joins TRBV28 and TRBJ2-6; D is unresolved. The V and J ends lost 8 bases and 3 bases respectively, with 8 bases between them. The CDR3 runs to 13 residues. Germline values: CDR1 MDHEN, CDR2 SYDVKM. CDR3 residues: CASRSFGANVLTF. CDR3 coding DNA: TGTGCCAGCCGGTCCTTTGGGGCCAACGTCCTGACTTTC.

The rearrangement uses TRBV5-5 and TRBJ2-3; D uncertain. The V end was cut by 1 base, the J end by 3 bases, with 6 bases between. This CDR3 comprises 13 residues. Germline V gives CDR1 SGHKS, CDR2 YYEKEE (reference sequence). Here the CDR3 DNA reads TGTGCCAGCAGCTTGCCTAGAACAGATACGCAGTATTTT. Its protein product is CASSLPRTDTQYF.

The rearrangement links TRBV28 to TRBJ2-7; 11 bases align to TRBD2. V shed 7 bases and J 3 bases; nucleotides not matched to a gene: 5. The germline CDR1 and CDR2 sequences are MDHEN and SYDVKM. The CDR3 totals 14 residues. Here the CDR3 reads CASTSGLADYEQYF. CDR3 DNA: TGTGCCAGCACCTCGGGACTAGCGGACTACGAGCAGTACTTC. The full variable domain, rest sourced from reference TRBV28 and TRBJ2-7, is DVKVTQSSRYLVKRTGEKVFLECVQDMDHENMFWYRQDPGLGLRLIYFSYDVKMKEKGDIPEGYSVSREKKERFSLILESASTNQTSMYLCASTSGLADYEQYFGPGTRLTVT.

J is TRBJ2-1 and V is TRBV13; the match to TRBD1 covers 11 bases. Per germline, CDR1 PRHDT and CDR2 FYEKMQ (reference sequence). V shed 5 bases, J shed 10 bases, and the junction held 10 bases outside the gene matches. This CDR3 region has 15 residues. The CDR3 bases are TGTGCCAGCAGCCGCCGGGACAGGGGGGCCGCAGAGCAGTTCTTC. It specifies CASSRRDRGAAEQFF.

The chain carries TRBV6-1 and TRBJ1-6; D gene unclear. V dropped 2 bases and J dropped 9 bases, with 11 bases sitting between them. The CDR3 is 14 amino acids. Germline V gene sequence: CDR1 MNHNS, CDR2 SASEGT. CDR3 residues: CASSETDLGSPLHF. In DNA form, the CDR3 reads TGTGCCAGCAGTGAAACAGATTTAGGTTCACCCCTCCACTTT.

The V gene is TRBV28, the J gene TRBJ2-7, with D possibly matching TRBD2 (5 bases). Per the germline V gene, CDR1 is MDHEN and CDR2 is SYDVKM. V gave up 6 bases and J gave up 5 bases, with 17 bases separating them. The CDR3 has 14 amino acids. The CDR3 sequence: CASRDRAGVNEQYF. The CDR3 DNA reads as TGTGCCAGCAGGGACCGGGCCGGGGTCAACGAGCAGTACTTC.

This clone turned up a few times. J is TRBJ1-1 and V is TRBV30, with TRBD1 as a possible D gene (6 bases). CDR1 is GTSNPN, CDR2 SVGIG, per germline (reference sequence). The CDR3 is 16 amino acids. V was pared by 2 bases and J by 0 bases, with 16 bases between. CDR3 nucleotides: TGTGCCTGGAGTCCCAAACAGGGAATCTTGAACACTGAAGCTTTCTTT. Translating it yields CAWSPKQGILNTEAFF.

This clone appeared a few times. The V gene is TRBV7-9, the J gene TRBJ2-5, with 7 positions matching TRBD1. Germline lookup yields CDR1 SEHNR and CDR2 FQNEAQ (reference sequence). Trimming cost V 5 bases and J 5 bases; bases outside gene matches: 8. The CDR3 spans 14 residues. CDR3 residues: CASSTRQGPETQYF. CDR3 sequence (DNA): TGTGCCAGCAGCACTCGACAGGGCCCGGAGACCCAGTACTTC.